The source of this T cell receptor (beta chain) is a study of cytomegalovirus exposure and HLA in healthy donors. This clone was picked up one time. The target antigen is unknown. The primer mix had 60 Vbeta and 13 Jbeta primers. Sequencing was performed with immunoSEQ multiplex PCR; in TCRdb, only in-frame clones are kept and a portion is missing. The table lists approximately 100,000 clones, just under 70% of them singletons. The V end lost 8 bases, the J end lost 3 bases, and 16 bases lay between the germline ends. Germline assignment: CDR1 ENHRY and CDR2 SYGVKD. This CDR3 is built from 14 residues. Findings of the study overall: A previous analysis found most TCR beta V segments productive roughly 87% or roughly 30% of the time.

The sequencing sample was made of PBMCs. The sequence came from a woman in her seventies in good health and CMV-seropositive. The chain employs TRBV10-3 and TRBJ1-1; D possibly corresponds to TRBD1 (6 bases). CDR3 bases: TGTGCCATCTCCCAGGGTGGGGGCGACACTGAAGCTTTCTTT. Protein sequence: CAISQGGGDTEAFF.